The clone carrying this TCR beta chain was recorded at least ten times. Its specificity is not known. Individual cDNA molecules were tagged with unique molecular identifiers. Each CDR3 protein gets one entry after TCRdb re-called the 5' RACE reads with MiXCR. The top ten clones hold roughly 3.1% of a sample with some 60,000 distinct CDR3 sequences, around 12% of them seen once. After removal of 6 bases from V and 0 bases from J, the junction contained 8 bases not matched to a gene. The CDR3 has 17 residues. Germline lookup yields CDR1 MGHDK and CDR2 SYGVNS. The data derive from a study of early T cells in non-severe SARS-CoV-2 infection. Study information: Sequencing input comprised bulk RNA from unsorted whole blood; chain pairing was not available.

Study-level results: The VDJdb matching leaned toward anti-spike CD8 responses and overlooked private and CD4 specificities.

V is TRBV25-1 and J is TRBJ1-1; 12 nucleotides match TRBD1. The source material was whole blood. The source is an adult who was a healthcare worker with PCR-confirmed SARS-CoV-2 infection or an uninfected control (not recorded which). In DNA form, the CDR3 reads TGTGCCAGCAGGGGGACAGGGGGCCCTCGTTTGAACACTGAAGCTTTCTTT. It is translated as CASRGTGGPRLNTEAFF.